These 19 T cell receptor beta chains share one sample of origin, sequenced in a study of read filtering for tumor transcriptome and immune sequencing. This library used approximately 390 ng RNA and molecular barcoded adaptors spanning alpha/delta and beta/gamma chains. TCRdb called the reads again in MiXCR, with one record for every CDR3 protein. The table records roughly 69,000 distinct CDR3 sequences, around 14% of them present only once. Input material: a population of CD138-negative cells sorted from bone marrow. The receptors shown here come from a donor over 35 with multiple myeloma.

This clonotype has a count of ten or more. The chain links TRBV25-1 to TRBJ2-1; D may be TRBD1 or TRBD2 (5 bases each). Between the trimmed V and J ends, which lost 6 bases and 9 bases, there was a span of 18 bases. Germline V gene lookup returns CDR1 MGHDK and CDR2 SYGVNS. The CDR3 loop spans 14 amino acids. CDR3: CASRMAGRNGEQFF. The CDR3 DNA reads TGTGCCAGCAGAATGGCAGGGAGAAACGGTGAGCAGTTCTTC.

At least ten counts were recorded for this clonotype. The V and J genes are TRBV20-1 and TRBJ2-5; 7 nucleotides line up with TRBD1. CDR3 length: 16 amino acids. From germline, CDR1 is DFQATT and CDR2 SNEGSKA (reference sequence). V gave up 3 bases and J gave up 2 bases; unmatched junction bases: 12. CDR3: CSASSPTGFRQETQYF. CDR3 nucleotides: TGCAGTGCTAGTTCCCCGACAGGGTTTCGACAAGAGACCCAGTACTTC.

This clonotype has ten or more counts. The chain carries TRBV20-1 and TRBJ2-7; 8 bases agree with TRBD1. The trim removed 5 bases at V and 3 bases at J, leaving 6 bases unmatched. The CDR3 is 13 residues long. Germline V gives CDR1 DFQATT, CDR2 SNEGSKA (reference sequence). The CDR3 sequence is CSAFGQGGYEQYF. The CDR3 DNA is TGCAGTGCTTTTGGACAGGGCGGCTACGAGCAGTACTTC.

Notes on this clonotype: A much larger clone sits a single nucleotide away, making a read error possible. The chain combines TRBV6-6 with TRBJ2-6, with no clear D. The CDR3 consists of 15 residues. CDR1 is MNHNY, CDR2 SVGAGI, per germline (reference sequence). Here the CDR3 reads CTSSYSPPGANVLTF. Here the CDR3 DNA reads TGTACCAGCAGTTATTCTCCTCCTGGGGCCAACGTCCTGACTTTC.

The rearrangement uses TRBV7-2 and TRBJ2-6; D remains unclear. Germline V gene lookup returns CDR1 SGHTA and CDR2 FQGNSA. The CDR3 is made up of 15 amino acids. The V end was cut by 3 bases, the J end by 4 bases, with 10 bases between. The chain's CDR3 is CASSFVRSGANVLTF. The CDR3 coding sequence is TGTGCCAGCAGCTTCGTACGGTCAGGGGCCAACGTCCTGACTTTC.

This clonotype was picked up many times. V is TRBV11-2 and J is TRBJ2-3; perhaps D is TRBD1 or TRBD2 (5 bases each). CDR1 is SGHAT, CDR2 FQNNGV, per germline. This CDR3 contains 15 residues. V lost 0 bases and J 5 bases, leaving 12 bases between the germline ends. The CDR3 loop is CASSLDHGAGDTQYF. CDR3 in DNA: TGTGCCAGCAGCTTAGACCACGGGGCAGGAGATACGCAGTATTTT.

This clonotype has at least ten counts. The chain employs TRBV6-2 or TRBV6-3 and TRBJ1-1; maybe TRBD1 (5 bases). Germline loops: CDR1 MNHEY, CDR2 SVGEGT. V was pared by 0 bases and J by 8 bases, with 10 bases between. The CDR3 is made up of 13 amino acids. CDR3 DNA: TGTGCCAGCAGTTACTCGATGGGGACCGAAGCTTTCTTT. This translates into CASSYSMGTEAFF.

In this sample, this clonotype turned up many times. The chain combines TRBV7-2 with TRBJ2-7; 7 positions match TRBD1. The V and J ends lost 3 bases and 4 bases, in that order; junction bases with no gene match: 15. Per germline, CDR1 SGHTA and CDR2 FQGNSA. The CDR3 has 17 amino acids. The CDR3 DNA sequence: TGTGCCAGCAGCTTGGGGATCCCGGGACAGACTTCTTACGAGCAGTACTTC. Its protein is CASSLGIPGQTSYEQYF.

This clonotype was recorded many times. The DNA for the CDR3 is TGTGCCAGCAGCTTAGAGGGGGCTCGAGGTAATCAGCCCCAGCATTTT. Its protein is CASSLEGARGNQPQHF. The J gene is TRBJ1-5, the V gene TRBV7-9, with TRBD1 matching 7 bases. The germline V gene has CDR1 SEHNR and CDR2 FQNEAQ (reference sequence). J gave up 4 bases and V 1 base, and 7 bases lay outside the gene matches. The CDR3 extends over 16 amino acids. The full variable domain, rest sourced from reference TRBV7-9 and TRBJ1-5, is DTGVSQNPRHKITKRGQNVTFRCDPISEHNRLYWYRQTLGQGPEFLTYFQNEAQLEKSRLLSDRFSAERPKGSFSTLEIQRTEQGDSAMYLCASSLEGARGNQPQHFGDGTRLSIL.

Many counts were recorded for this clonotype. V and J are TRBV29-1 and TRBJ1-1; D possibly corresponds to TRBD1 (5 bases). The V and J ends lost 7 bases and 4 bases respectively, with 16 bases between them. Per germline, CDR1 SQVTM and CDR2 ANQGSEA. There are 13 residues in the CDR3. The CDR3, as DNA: TGCAGCGCAGGAGAGGGAGGGGTCACTGAAGCTTTCTTT. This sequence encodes CSAGEGGVTEAFF.

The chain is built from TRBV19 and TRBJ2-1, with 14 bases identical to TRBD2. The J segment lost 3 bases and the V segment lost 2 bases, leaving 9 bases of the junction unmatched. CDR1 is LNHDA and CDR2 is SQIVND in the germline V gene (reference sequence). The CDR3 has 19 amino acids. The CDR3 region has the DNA TGTGCCAGTAGTATAAGACTAGCGGGAGGGTCACCGAACTACAATGAGCAGTTCTTC. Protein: CASSIRLAGGSPNYNEQFF.

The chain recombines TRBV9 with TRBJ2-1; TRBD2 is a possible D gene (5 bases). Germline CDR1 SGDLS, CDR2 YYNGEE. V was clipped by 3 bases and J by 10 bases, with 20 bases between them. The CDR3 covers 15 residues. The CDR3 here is CASSARLSGDGEQFF. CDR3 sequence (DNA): TGTGCCAGCAGCGCTCGACTATCGGGCGACGGAGAGCAGTTCTTC.

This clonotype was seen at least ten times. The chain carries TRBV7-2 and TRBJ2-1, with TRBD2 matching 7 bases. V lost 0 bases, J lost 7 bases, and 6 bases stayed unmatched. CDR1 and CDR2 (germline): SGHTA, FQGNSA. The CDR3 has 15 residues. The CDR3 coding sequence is TGTGCCAGCAGCTTAGCGTCCACTAGCGTGAATGAGCAGTTCTTC. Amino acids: CASSLASTSVNEQFF.

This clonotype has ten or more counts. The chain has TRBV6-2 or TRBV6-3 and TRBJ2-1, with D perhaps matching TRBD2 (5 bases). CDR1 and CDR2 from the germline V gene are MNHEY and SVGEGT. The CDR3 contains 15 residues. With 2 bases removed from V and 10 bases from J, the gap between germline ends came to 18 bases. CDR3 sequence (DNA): TGTGCCAGCAGTTACCTTAGCGTTCCGCAGGAGGAGCAGTTCTTC. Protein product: CASSYLSVPQEEQFF.

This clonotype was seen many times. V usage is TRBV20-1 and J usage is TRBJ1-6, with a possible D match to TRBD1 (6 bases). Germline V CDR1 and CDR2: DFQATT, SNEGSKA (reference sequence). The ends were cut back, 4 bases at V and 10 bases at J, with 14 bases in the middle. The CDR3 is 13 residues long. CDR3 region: CSAISGVGSPLHF. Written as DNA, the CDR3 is TGCAGTGCTATATCAGGGGTCGGGTCACCCCTCCACTTT.

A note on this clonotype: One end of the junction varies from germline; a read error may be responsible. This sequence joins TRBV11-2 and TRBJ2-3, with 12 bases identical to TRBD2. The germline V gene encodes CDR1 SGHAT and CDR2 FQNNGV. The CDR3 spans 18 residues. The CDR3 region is CASSLGPSGRALTDMQYF. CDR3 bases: TGTGCCAGCAGCTTAGGTCCTAGCGGGAGGGCCCTCACAGATATGCAGTATTTT.

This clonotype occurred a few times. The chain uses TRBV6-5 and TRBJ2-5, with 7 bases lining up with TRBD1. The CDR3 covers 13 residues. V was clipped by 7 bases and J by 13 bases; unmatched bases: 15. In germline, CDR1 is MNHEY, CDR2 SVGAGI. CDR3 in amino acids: CASNRGRPMARYF. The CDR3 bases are TGTGCCAGCAACAGGGGACGGCCCATGGCCCGGTACTTC.

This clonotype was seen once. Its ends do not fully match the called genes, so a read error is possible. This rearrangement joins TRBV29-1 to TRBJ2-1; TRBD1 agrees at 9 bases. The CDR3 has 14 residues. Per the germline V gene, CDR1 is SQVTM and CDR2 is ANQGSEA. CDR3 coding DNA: TGCAGCGTAGAGGGACAGGGATCCTTCAATGAGCAGTTCTTC. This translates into CSVEGQGSFNEQFF.

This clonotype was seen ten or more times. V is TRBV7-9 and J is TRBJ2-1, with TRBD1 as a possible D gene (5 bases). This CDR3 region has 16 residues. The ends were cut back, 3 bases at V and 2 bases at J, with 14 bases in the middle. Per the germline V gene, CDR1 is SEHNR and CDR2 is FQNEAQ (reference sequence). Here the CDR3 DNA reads TGTGCCAGCAGCTTCAAAGGGGCAGGGCCCTACAATGAGCAGTTCTTC. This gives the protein CASSFKGAGPYNEQFF.